The entry below gives a single TCR beta chain sequence along with its context. Its antigen target is currently unknown. No base quality values were provided; no much bigger clone lies one nucleotide off. The library was made by the immunoSEQ multiplex PCR assay. For the multiplex PCR, a mixture combining 60 forward primers for TCR Vbeta segments and 13 reverse primers for TCR Jbeta segments was used. The CDR3 region of rearranged TCR beta genes was amplified from genomic DNA with a multiplex PCR assay. The Illumina HiSeq System was used to sequence the amplified TCR beta libraries as 87-base-pair reads. Processing in the source paper ran as follows. In a later analysis, tens of millions of unique TCR beta chains were counted across the roughly 670 repertoires, and about 10 million of these chains were shared by at least two donors. To remove PCR and sequencing errors, raw reads were error-corrected and collapsed into unique sequences using a nearest-neighbor algorithm that merged closely related sequences. Alignment of CDR3 sequences to IMGT reference sequences was used to assign V, D and J gene segments. Each retained sequence needed at least a six-nucleotide match to both a V gene segment and a J gene segment. A rearrangement counted as productive if the CDR3 had no stop codons and remained in frame with V and J, and every other rearrangement counted as non-productive. CDR3 was defined by IMGT convention, running from the second conserved V-encoded cysteine to the conserved J-encoded phenylalanine. The earlier analysis of approximately 590 of the donors excluded any sequence lacking an unambiguous match to a single V gene segment. An earlier analysis of several hundred of the donors called V segments functional above 56.7% productive rearrangements and segregating when the between-donor standard deviation exceeded 5%. A statistical classification framework was built for diagnosing cytomegalovirus status from the catalog of TCR beta chain sequences. A later analysis assigned V and J genes by comparing TCR nucleotide sequences with IMGT/GENE-DB human TR gene sequences. Using the TCRdist pipeline, a later analysis assigned CDR3 sequences along with most-parsimonious VDJ recombination scenarios. In a later analysis, every TCR beta chain was defined by the combination of its CDR3 amino acid sequence and its V-gene family, and reads without a unique V-gene family were dropped. As a way to deal with suspected cross-contamination and a sequencing artifact, a later analysis dropped roughly 600 nucleotide sequences that were highly shared and had low generation probability. For each public chain, a later analysis derived a clonal expansion index from normalized ranks of inferred template counts within each repertoire. In a later analysis, generation probabilities were computed using a VDJ recombination model fitted to out-of-frame rearrangements, and the results were checked against IGoR. A later analysis scored TCR-TCR, TCR-HLA and TCR-CMV co-occurrence with hypergeometric tests, applying a repertoire-size bias correction to TCR pairs. In a later analysis, false discovery rates were estimated by permuting HLA or CMV assignments 20 times. In a later analysis, co-occurring TCRs were grouped using DBSCAN, with TCRdist sequence similarity added in when clustering inside HLA-allele-positive subsets. Repertoires with fewer than 30,000 or more than 120,000 public chains, plus five repertoires with anomalous nucleotide sharing, were excluded from co-occurrence clustering. The source is immuneACCESS, and TCRdb retained only in-frame sequences with V and J called. Part of the clones is not carried over; for the studies checked, unresolved V genes explain less than half of this, and the remainder is unexplained. Clone size and V and J calls were adopted from that table, with D and trimming inferred from the DNA. The sample table shows 90,000 to 120,000 clones, and roughly 82% are seen once. Together, the top ten hold 0.9% to 1.5% of the sample.

This entry belongs to a study of cytomegalovirus exposure and HLA in healthy donors (dated by TCRdb to about 2017). Describing the broader study: According to an earlier analysis of several hundred of the donors, about 190 million T cells yielded 90 million to 130 million unique TCR beta sequences and approximately 280 Gb of sequence data. The study combined high-throughput TCR immunosequencing, statistical association of individual TCRs with disease status, and machine learning to predict cytomegalovirus infection status. In an earlier analysis of over 550 of the donors, high-throughput TCR beta sequencing was used to judge whether each TCR beta V gene segment behaved as functional or pseudogenic. All discovery cohort repertoires had been generated on a single sequencing platform. Alongside the repertoire data, information on donor age, sex, ethnicity and CMV serostatus was compiled. Typing coverage varied by locus: roughly 620-640 donors for A, B, C, DRB1 and DQB1; some 520 for DQA1; more than 600 for DPA1; about 450 for DPB1. Four or five DR-DQ haplotypes were treated as single units for association and clustering because of strong linkage in the cohort. An early release that covered about 640 HLA-typed donors contained around 300 gigabases of sequencing data and 85 million to 100 million unique TCR sequences. The study aimed to test whether signatures of past pathogen exposure could be identified by cataloging public T cell receptors. Among the 398 genotyped donors, approximately 82% belonged to the genetic ancestry cluster associated with self-reported Caucasian donors. Using immunosequencing, the study profiled T cell repertoires from 640 or so subjects and related those repertoires to cytomegalovirus serostatus. Besides the first cohort of approximately 670 subjects, a separate validation cohort made up of about 120 different subjects was used. A later analysis re-examined previously published TCR beta repertoires from more than 550 donors and added high-resolution HLA genotyping to investigate patterns of TCR occurrence. Among several hundred genotyped donors of the cohort, an average of about 220,000 unique TCR beta nucleotide sequences was sequenced per donor, of which about 18% were non-productive. Both class I and class II loci were covered by HLA typing, at four-digit resolution. Rather than using new phenotypic data, the later analysis identified candidate immune exposures from TCR beta sequences and from how often those sequences occurred across donors. In a later genetic analysis, genome-wide SNP genotypes for about three fifths of the roughly 670 donors were used, and that subset was treated as a discovery cohort.

The germline V gene specifies SGHTA as CDR1 and FQGNSA as CDR2. Spanning cysteine to phenylalanine, the CDR3 consists of 16 amino acids. Solely the CDR3 DNA is kept, with 48 bases framed from the first base. At the junction V is shortened by 5 bases and J by 7 bases; bases outside the gene matches: 13. The cohort comprised approximately 700 healthy bone marrow donors. All cohort members were sampled while nominally healthy, although unrecorded immune exposures were likely present. The donor was CMV seronegative and was included in the group of a few hundred seronegative cohort members. Each donor provided a peripheral blood sample, and peripheral blood mononuclear cells were used for TCR beta sequencing. The Qiagen DNeasy Blood Extraction Kit was used to extract genomic DNA from the blood cell samples. The paper as a whole reports these results and caveats: The study listed 150 to 200 TCR beta chains as associated with cytomegalovirus. Most TCR sequences were seen in very few donors, while some public TCRs were found in many individuals. A further reported finding was that TCR beta sequences accurately predicted the HLA-A and HLA-B alleles for most subjects in the first cohort. In a later genetic analysis, a missense DCLRE1C variant was associated with V-gene and J-gene trimming of TCR beta chains, and the association was replicated in an independent cohort. The authors suggested that the approach could potentially be generalized to other disease states and immunological phenotypes. In a later analysis, several top co-occurrence clusters were reported to appear linked to parvovirus B19, influenza, CMV and Epstein-Barr virus. Sequencing depth was assumed to be roughly uniform across donors in the presence/absence analyses, though that assumption may not hold. According to a later genetic analysis, donors in an Asian-associated ancestry cluster had fewer N-insertions in productive TCRs than the approximately 630-donor mean. Because HLA typing was missing for some donors at each locus, association tests included only the typed subset. In vitro tests confirmed that three of the cytomegalovirus-associated TCR beta chains recognize cytomegalovirus antigens. For the cohort, immune exposure information was limited to CMV serostatus. Assigning TCR associations to individual alleles was difficult when HLA alleles, especially DR and DQ, strongly co-occurred. A group of highly shared sequence variants was considered likely to be a technical artifact of the sequencing pipeline. Most CMV-associated TCR beta chains appeared to be HLA-restricted in a later analysis, and the HLA associations seemed to be driven largely by CMV exposure. In this cohort, only TCR beta chains were sequenced, and detectable features were limited by the absence of alpha or paired-chain data. According to a later analysis, TCR association rates differed among HLA loci, with DRB1 alleles showing the most associated TCRs and HLA-C alleles showing the fewest. Correlated functional status among segregating V segments might be attributable to linkage disequilibrium, but an unknown experimental factor could not be ruled out. In both the original and validation cohorts, the classifier was reported to diagnose cytomegalovirus status with high specificity and sensitivity. In an earlier analysis of more than 450 of the donors, most TCR beta V segments were observed in productive rearrangements about 87% or about 30% of the time, broadly matching IMGT annotations. Compared with equally common non-associated chains, HLA-associated TCR beta chains in a later analysis were more clonally expanded and had lower generation probabilities. The 87-base-pair reads could not distinguish some IMGT-functional V segments, including TRBV6-2 and TRBV6-3, so those segments were excluded. A later analysis associated about 17,000 TCR beta sequences with specific HLA alleles at a false discovery rate of 0.05. Because counts were too low, 15 to 20 rarely observed V segments, including chromosome 9 orphons, were left out of the earlier analysis of several hundred of the donors.

The chain was built from TRBV7-2 and TRBJ1-4, with 7 bases in between that match TRBD1. The sequenced material came from PBMCs. The receptor was derived from a woman under 30 in good health and CMV-seronegative. The encoded CDR3 is CASSDTGAWVGEKLFF. The base sequence is TGTGCCAGCAGCGATACAGGGGCGTGGGTCGGTGAAAAACTGTTTTTT.